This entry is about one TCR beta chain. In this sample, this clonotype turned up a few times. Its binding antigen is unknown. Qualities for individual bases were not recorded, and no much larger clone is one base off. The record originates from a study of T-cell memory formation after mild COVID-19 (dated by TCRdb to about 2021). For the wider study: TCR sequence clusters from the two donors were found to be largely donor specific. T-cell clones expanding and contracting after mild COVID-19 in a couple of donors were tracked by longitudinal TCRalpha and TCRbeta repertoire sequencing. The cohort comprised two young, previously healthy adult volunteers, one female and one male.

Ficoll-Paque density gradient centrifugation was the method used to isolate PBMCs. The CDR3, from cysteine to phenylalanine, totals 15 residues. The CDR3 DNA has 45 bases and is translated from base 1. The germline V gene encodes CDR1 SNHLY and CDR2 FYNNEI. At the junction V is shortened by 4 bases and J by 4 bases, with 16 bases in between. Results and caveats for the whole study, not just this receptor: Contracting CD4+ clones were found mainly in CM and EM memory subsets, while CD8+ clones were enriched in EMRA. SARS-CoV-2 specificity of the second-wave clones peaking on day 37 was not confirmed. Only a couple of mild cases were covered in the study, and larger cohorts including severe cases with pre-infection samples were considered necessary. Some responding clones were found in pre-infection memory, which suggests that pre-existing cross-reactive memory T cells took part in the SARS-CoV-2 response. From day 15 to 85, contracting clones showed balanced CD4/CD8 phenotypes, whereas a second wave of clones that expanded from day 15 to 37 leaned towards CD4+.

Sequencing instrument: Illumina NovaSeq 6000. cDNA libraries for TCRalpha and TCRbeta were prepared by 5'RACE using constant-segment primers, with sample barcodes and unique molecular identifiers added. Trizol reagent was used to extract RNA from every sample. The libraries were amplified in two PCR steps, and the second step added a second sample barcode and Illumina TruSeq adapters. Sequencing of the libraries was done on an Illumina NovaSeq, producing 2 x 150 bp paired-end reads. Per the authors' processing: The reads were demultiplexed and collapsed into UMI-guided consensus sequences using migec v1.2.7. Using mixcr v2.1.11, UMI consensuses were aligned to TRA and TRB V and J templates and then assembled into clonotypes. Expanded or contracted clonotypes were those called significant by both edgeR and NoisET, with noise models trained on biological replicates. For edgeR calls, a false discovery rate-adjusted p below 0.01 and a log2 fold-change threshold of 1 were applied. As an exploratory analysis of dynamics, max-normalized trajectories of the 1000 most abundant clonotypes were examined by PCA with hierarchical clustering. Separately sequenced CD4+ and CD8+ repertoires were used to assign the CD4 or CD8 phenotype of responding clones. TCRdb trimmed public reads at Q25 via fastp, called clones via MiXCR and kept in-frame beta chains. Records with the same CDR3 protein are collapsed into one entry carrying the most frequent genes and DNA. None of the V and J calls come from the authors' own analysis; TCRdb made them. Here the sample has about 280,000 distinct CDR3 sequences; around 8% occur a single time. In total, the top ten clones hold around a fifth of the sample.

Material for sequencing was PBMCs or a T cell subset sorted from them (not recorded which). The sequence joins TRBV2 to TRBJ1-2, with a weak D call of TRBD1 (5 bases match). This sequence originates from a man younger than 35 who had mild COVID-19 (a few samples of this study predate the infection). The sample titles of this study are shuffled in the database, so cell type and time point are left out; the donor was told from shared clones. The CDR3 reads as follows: CASSGGRISRYGYTF. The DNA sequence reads TGTGCCAGCAGTGGGGGCCGCATAAGCCGCTATGGCTACACCTTC.